The sequence of this TCR beta chain was determined in a study of graft-versus-host responses after intestinal transplantation (dated by TCRdb to 2020 to 2022). Describing the broader study: Multivisceral, liver-intestinal, or isolated intestinal transplants were received by the recipients. Every recipient was given anti-thymocyte globulin induction, followed by 2 to 4 years of maintenance tacrolimus and steroids. Bulk TCR-beta CDR3 sequencing was used to track graft-versus-host and host-versus-graft alloreactive T cell clones in the graft, circulation and bone marrow after intestinal transplantation. Alloreactive clones were identified by sequencing pre-transplant mixed lymphocyte reaction products and comparing them with unstimulated pre-transplant donor and recipient T cells. Of the roughly 24 intestinal transplant recipients enrolled in the cohort, one of whom was a retransplant, 3 patients without pretransplant specimens were excluded. A peak of at least 4% donor T cells among recipient peripheral blood mononuclear cells was the definition used for donor T cell macrochimerism. Rather than going through the commercial service, samples from three later patients were sequenced in-house on an Illumina MiSeq and processed with MiXCR.

Via the germline V gene, CDR1 is SGHAT and CDR2 FQNNGV. The V end loses 3 bases and the J end loses 4 bases, and a stretch of 10 bases separates them. The CDR3 covers 13 residues, taking in both the cysteine and the phenylalanine. Only the CDR3 portion is preserved as DNA: 39 bases, with reading frame beginning at the first base. Comment on this clone: This receptor's antigen is unknown. It has no much larger one-base neighbor in the sample; base qualities were not kept. Distinct nucleotide sequences in the sample also encode this CDR3.

The paper's findings and limits, for the study overall: The conclusions were limited by the relatively low number and heterogeneity of the intestinal transplant patients. In the allografts of patients with donor T cell macrochimerism, GvH to HvG T cell clonal ratios were high. GvH clones were detected in recipient bone marrow, and some of these GvH clones were observed earlier in ileal mucosa or blood, consistent with an intestinal mucosal origin. Peak levels of circulating GvH clones were associated with declines in HvG clones early after transplant.

The intended sense of this specimen's time point label: cells obtained before transplantation from donor or recipient. CD3+CD4+ and CD3+CD8+ populations were FACS-sorted from unstimulated pre-transplant donor and recipient cells taken from spleen or lymph nodes. The library was built by means of the immunoSEQ multiplex PCR assay. In most patients, genomic DNA was isolated using the Qiagen DNeasy Blood and Tissue Kit and sent frozen to Adaptive Biotechnologies for TCR sequencing. For most patients, high-throughput TCR-beta CDR3 sequencing of genomic DNA was performed by Adaptive Biotechnologies. From the authors' description of their analysis: TCR sequencing data for roughly 17 patients were retrieved from Adaptive's ImmunoSEQ software; three other patients were processed with MiXCR and VDJtools. CD4 versus CD8 sorting errors were corrected by removing sequences found in both subsets at a frequency ratio below 5:1. CDR3 nucleotide sequences shared between donor and recipient were removed because the origin of such sequences could not be assigned. At least 2-fold expansion over unstimulated cells and a minimum CFSE-low frequency of 0.002% (template counts) or 0.001% (read counts) were required for clones to be classified as alloreactive. Clones were considered mappable if detected in sequenced pre-transplant spleen, lymph node, or MLR CFSE-low populations of the donor or recipient. The cumulative frequency of alloreactive clones was calculated as a percentage of all sequences, weighted by copy number. The immuneACCESS repertoire file appears here via TCRdb, limited to in-frame rearrangements. These files lack a portion of the clones; in checked studies, under half of the deficit traces to unresolved V genes, and the cause of the others is not known. Clonal size and the V and J genes are those of that table, whereas D and trimming came from the DNA. The table for this sample lists roughly 120,000 clones; 93% of them were counted only once. Clones ranked in the top ten supply 0.4% to 0.55% of the sample.

This specimen consisted of unstimulated CD8+ T cells sorted from spleen or lymph node cells, obtained before intestinal transplant. The chain was built from TRBV11-2 and TRBJ2-7; the D segment could be TRBD1, given 6 matching bases. This receptor was obtained from a human donor who received an intestinal transplant. The sequence in DNA is TGTGCCAGCAGCTTGGGGACAACTTACGAGCAGTACTTC. Protein translation: CASSLGTTYEQYF.